The 8 T cell receptor beta chains listed next were all sequenced from one sample in a study of blood T cell repertoires in COVID-19. Profiling relied on immunoSEQ multiplex PCR, and the TCRdb table lists in-frame clones only, not all of them. The top ten hold less than 5% of the sample, which has about 140,000 clones, 82% seen once. The material sequenced was peripheral blood. These receptor sequences come from a woman over 75 with acute or convalescent COVID-19.

The chain carries TRBV4-1 and TRBJ2-5, with TRBD1 matching over 9 bases. This CDR3 contains 17 residues. The V gene end was trimmed by 4 bases and the J gene end by 3 bases; junction bases not matched to a gene: 12. CDR1 is MGHRA, CDR2 YSYEKL, per germline. The CDR3 region is CASSRGQGSRGEETQYF. The CDR3 DNA reads TGCGCCAGCAGCCGAGGACAGGGGAGTAGGGGTGAAGAGACCCAGTACTTC.

V is TRBV11-2 and J is TRBJ2-7, with 7 bases aligning to TRBD1. V gave up 0 bases and J gave up 3 bases; unmatched junction bases: 5. This CDR3 region has 15 residues. Germline lookup yields CDR1 SGHAT and CDR2 FQNNGV. The CDR3 coding sequence is TGTGCCAGCAGCTTAGAGGGCAGGGGGTTCTACGAGCAGTACTTC. Translated, it gives CASSLEGRGFYEQYF.

The rearrangement links TRBV5-4 to TRBJ2-7; 12 bases fit TRBD1. The CDR3 has 15 amino acids. After removal of 4 bases from V and 6 bases from J, the junction contained 8 bases not matched to a gene. Germline V gene data show CDR1 as SGHNT and CDR2 as YYREEE (reference sequence). The DNA of the CDR3 is TGTGCCAGCAGCCCCGGGACAGGGGGCACCGGCGAGCAGTACTTC. This gives the protein CASSPGTGGTGEQYF.

Here the CDR3 reads CASSAAQGENTQYF. The DNA of the CDR3 is TGTGCCAGCAGTGCGGCTCAGGGGGAGAATACGCAGTATTTT. The chain links TRBV2 to TRBJ2-3; 7 bases are a match to TRBD1. CDR1 is SNHLY, CDR2 FYNNEI, per germline. The CDR3 sequence is 14 residues long. V dropped 4 bases and J dropped 7; count of bases not matched to a gene: 8.

The rearrangement uses TRBV28 and TRBJ2-1; 13 nucleotides line up with TRBD2. The germline gives CDR1 MDHEN, CDR2 SYDVKM. CDR3 length equals 16 residues. The ends lost 3 bases at V and 9 bases at J; junction bases unmatched: 8. The CDR3 nucleotides read TGTGCCAGCAGTTTTCGAGGACTAGCGGGAGTGGGTGAGCAGTTCTTC. This codes for CASSFRGLAGVGEQFF. Full variable domain (outside the CDR3, taken from reference TRBV28 and TRBJ2-1): DVKVTQSSRYLVKRTGEKVFLECVQDMDHENMFWYRQDPGLGLRLIYFSYDVKMKEKGDIPEGYSVSREKKERFSLILESASTNQTSMYLCASSFRGLAGVGEQFFGPGTRLTVL.

Note on this clone: The junction shows a germline mismatch at one end, possibly a read error. CDR3 DNA: TGTGCCAGCAGCGAAGGGACAGGGGATTTCAACACCATATATTTT. Translating it yields CASSEGTGDFNTIYF. The chain has TRBV6-1 and TRBJ1-3, with 10 bases fitting TRBD1. CDR3 length: 15 amino acids. CDR1 is MNHNS and CDR2 is SASEGT in the germline V gene.

The chain has TRBV11-2 and TRBJ2-2; a possible D gene is TRBD2 (5 bases). The CDR3 extends over 15 amino acids. V lost 5 bases and J 3 bases, leaving 13 bases between the germline ends. The V gene's germline CDR1 is SGHAT and CDR2 FQNNGV. As DNA, the CDR3 is TGTGCCAGCAGCCGTCGGGGAGCGGACACCGGGGAGCTGTTTTTT. Its translation: CASSRRGADTGELFF.

The chain joins TRBV6-6 to TRBJ1-1; the D is unclear. The CDR3 is 14 residues long. V was clipped by 3 bases and J by 0 bases, with 8 bases between them. Germline-derived CDR1 and CDR2 are MNHNY and SVGAGI (reference sequence). CDR3: CASSYGGMNTEAFF. The DNA of the CDR3 is TGTGCCAGCAGTTATGGCGGTATGAACACTGAAGCTTTCTTT.